A single sample is the source of the 7 T cell receptor beta chains below, sequenced in a study of CD8 T cells in Susac syndrome. Random hexamers primed reverse transcription of 0.5 to 1 ug RNA. TCRdb re-analysed the immunoSEQ multiplex PCR reads in MiXCR, keeping a single row per CDR3 protein. This sample yields roughly 180,000 distinct CDR3 sequences, of which about 95% are seen a single time; more than 0.12% belongs to the top ten. The sample consisted of CD4+ T cells from PBMCs. Receptor source: a human donor in good health.

This clonotype has just one count. The V call is TRBV15, the J call TRBJ1-2; TRBD1 might be the D (6 bases). This CDR3 has 13 amino acids. Germline CDR1 and CDR2: LNHNV and YYDKDF (reference sequence). Trimming pared 6 bases from V and 3 bases from J, leaving 11 bases between. Here the CDR3 DNA reads TGTGCCACCAGACAGGACAGCGACTATGGCTACACCTTC. It specifies CATRQDSDYGYTF.

CDR3 coding DNA: TGTGCCAGCAGTTTTCTGGGGAGAACTAATGAAAAACTGTTTTTT. Its translation: CASSFLGRTNEKLFF. The genes are TRBV27 and TRBJ1-4; no clear D. Trimming removed 3 bases from V and 1 base from J, with 9 bases in between. Looked up from germline, CDR1 is MNHEY and CDR2 is SMNVEV (reference sequence). The CDR3 sequence is 15 residues long.

V and J are TRBV6-2 or TRBV6-3 and TRBJ1-2, with D unresolved. The CDR3 is 11 amino acids. The V gene lost 0 bases and the J gene lost 8 bases, with 4 bases spanning the gap. CDR1 is MNHEY and CDR2 is SVGEGT in the germline V gene. CDR3 region: CASSYSLGYTF. The CDR3 nucleotides are TGTGCCAGCAGTTACTCCTTGGGCTACACCTTC.

This sequence joins TRBV24-1 and TRBJ2-7, with 11 bases that match TRBD2. The CDR3 length is 15 residues. The ends lost 5 bases at V and 6 bases at J; junction bases unmatched: 8. Germline lookup yields CDR1 KGHDR and CDR2 SFDVKD. CDR3 DNA sequence: TGTGCCACCAGTGGTTCCGGGACTAGCGGATCCGAGCAGTACTTC. This encodes CATSGSGTSGSEQYF.

The V call is TRBV20-1, the J call TRBJ2-5; 9 positions match TRBD1. The CDR3 totals 14 residues. Germline V lookup: CDR1 DFQATT, CDR2 SNEGSKA (reference sequence). The trim removed 6 bases at V and 2 bases at J, leaving 7 bases unmatched. CDR3 bases: TGCAGTGCGGGACAGGGAGGGGGACAAGAGACCCAGTACTTC. Its protein is CSAGQGGGQETQYF.

V is TRBV5-1 and J is TRBJ2-3; the D is unclear. V lost 6 bases, J lost 4 bases, and 12 bases lay in between. The CDR3 length is 13 residues. CDR1 SGHRS and CDR2 YFSETQ come from the germline V gene. The CDR3 spells CASTERASDTQYF. DNA for the CDR3: TGCGCCAGCACCGAGCGTGCGTCAGATACGCAGTATTTT.

The gene calls are TRBV20-1 and TRBJ2-7; D not resolved. The germline gives CDR1 DFQATT, CDR2 SNEGSKA (reference sequence). The CDR3 is 13 amino acids. V was cut by 0 bases and J by 2 bases, with 8 bases left in between. As DNA, the CDR3 is TGCAGTGCTAGAGATCAGATAGCCTACGAGCAGTACTTC. This codes for CSARDQIAYEQYF.